The present T cell receptor (beta chain) was sequenced within a study of shared clonotypes between healthy human individuals. Produced via immunoSEQ multiplex PCR; TCRdb's table is partial and in-frame only. In the table there are hundreds of thousands of clones, less than 80% of which are singletons. Concerning this clone: The target antigen is unknown.

Study-level findings and limits: Naive subsets generally had larger estimated richness than memory subsets.

This TCR came from a woman aged 25 to 39 in good health. The sample taken for sequencing was memory CD4+ T cells sorted from blood. Subset defined: CD45RA-negative fraction.

CDR3 loop: CASSLGLRSGYNEQFF. CDR3 nucleotides: TGTGCCAGCAGCTTGGGTCTCCGGTCGGGCTACAATGAGCAGTTCTTC. V gene TRBV5-4 combines with J gene TRBJ2-1; D is ambiguous. Germline V gene data show CDR1 as SGHNT and CDR2 as YYREEE (reference sequence). This CDR3 has 16 residues. Trimming pared 0 bases from V and 3 bases from J, leaving 13 bases between.